This T cell receptor (beta chain) is from a study of T cell responses to AZD1222 COVID-19 vaccine. To note about this clone: Its antigen is currently unknown.

Data came from immunoSEQ multiplex PCR; TCRdb stores just in-frame clones and leaves some out. The table has 100,000 to 150,000 clones, approximately 89% seen once. This CDR3 comprises 12 residues. CDR1 is KGHSH, CDR2 LQKENI, per germline. J lost 7 bases, V lost 2 bases, and 0 bases had no gene match. Findings and limits, study-wide: It was only six AZD1222 recipients who were seropositive at baseline. Sampled repertoires all dated from after the peak T cell response. The donor group comprised mostly white British people and more females; the analysis possibly underestimated clonal diversity. Spike-wide vaccine-associated CD4 TCRs dominated at 160-218 and 743-854.

Sequencing was performed on peripheral blood, taken 28 days after the second AZD1222 dose. The gene calls are TRBV18 and TRBJ1-1; 8 bases map to TRBD1. The TCR comes from an adult who received the AZD1222 COVID-19 vaccine. In DNA form, the CDR3 reads TGTGCCAGCTCACCAACAGGGGGTGAAGCTTTCTTT. It encodes CASSPTGGEAFF.